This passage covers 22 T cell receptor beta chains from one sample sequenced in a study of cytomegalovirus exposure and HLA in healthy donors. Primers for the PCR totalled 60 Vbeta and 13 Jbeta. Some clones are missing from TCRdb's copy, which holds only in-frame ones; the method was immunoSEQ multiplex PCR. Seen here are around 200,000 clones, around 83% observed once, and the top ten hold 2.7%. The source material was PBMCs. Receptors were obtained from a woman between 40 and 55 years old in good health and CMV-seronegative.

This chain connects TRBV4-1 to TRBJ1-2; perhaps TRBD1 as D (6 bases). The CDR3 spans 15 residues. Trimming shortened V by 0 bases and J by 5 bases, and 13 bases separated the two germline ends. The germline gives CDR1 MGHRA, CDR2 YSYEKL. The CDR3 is CASSQDWGPGYGYTF. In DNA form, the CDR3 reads TGCGCCAGCAGCCAAGATTGGGGGCCCGGGTATGGCTACACCTTC.

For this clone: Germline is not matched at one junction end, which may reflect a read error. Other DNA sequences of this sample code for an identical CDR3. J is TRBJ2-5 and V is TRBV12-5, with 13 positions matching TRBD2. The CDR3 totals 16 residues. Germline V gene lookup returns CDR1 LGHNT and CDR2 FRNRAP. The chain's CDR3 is CASGHTRQGTSGTPYF. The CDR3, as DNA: TGTGCTAGTGGTCATACGCGACAGGGGACTAGCGGGACCCCGTACTTC.

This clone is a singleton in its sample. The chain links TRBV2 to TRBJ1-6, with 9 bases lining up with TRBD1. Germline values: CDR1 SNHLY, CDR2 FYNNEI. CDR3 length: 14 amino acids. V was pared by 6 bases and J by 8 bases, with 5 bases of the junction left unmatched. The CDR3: CASRRQGVDSPLHF. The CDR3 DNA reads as TGTGCCAGCAGAAGACAGGGGGTGGATTCACCCCTCCACTTT.

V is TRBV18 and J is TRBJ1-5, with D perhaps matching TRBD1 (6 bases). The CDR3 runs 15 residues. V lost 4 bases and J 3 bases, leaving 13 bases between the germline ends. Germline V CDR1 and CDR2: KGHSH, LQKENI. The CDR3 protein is CASSLTGQNNQPQHF. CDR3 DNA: TGTGCCAGCTCACTTACCGGACAGAACAATCAGCCCCAGCATTTT.

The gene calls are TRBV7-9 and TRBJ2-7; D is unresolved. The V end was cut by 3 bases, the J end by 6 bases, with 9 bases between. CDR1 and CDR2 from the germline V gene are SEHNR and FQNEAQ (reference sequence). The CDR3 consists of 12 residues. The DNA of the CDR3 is TGTGCCAGCAGCTTCGGTCGGAGCGAGCAGTACTTC. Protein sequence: CASSFGRSEQYF.

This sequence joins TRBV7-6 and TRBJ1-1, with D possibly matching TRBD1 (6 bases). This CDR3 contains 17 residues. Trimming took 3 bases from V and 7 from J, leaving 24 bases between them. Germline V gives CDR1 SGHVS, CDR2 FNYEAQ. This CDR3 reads CASSFRRRGAASGEAFF. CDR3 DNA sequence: TGTGCCAGCAGCTTTAGGAGACGGGGGGCAGCTAGTGGTGAAGCTTTCTTT.

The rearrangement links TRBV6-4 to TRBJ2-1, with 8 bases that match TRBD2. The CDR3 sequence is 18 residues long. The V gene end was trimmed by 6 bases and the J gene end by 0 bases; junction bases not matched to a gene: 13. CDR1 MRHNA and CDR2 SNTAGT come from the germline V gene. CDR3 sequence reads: CASSPGGLAGPSYNEQFF. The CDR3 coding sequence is TGTGCCAGCAGCCCCGGGGGCCTAGCGGGTCCCTCCTACAATGAGCAGTTCTTC.

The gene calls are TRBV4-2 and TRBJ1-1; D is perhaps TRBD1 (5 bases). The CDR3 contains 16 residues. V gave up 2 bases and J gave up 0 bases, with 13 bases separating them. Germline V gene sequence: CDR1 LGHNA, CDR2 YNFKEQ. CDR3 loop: CASSQQFGHMNTEAFF. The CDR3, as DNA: TGTGCCAGCAGCCAACAATTCGGACACATGAACACTGAAGCTTTCTTT.

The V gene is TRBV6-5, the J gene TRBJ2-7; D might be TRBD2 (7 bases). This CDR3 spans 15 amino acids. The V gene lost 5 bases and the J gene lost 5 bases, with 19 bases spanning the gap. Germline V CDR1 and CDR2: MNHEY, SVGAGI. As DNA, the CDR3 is TGTGCCAGCAGTCCTTCTCCGAGGGGGGGGAACGAGCAGTACTTC. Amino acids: CASSPSPRGGNEQYF.

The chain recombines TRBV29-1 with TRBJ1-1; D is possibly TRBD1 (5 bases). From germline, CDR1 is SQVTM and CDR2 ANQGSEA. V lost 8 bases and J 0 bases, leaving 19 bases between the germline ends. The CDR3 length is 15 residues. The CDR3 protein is CSTLTMGLLNTEAFF. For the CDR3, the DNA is TGCAGCACACTGACAATGGGGCTCCTGAACACTGAAGCTTTCTTT.

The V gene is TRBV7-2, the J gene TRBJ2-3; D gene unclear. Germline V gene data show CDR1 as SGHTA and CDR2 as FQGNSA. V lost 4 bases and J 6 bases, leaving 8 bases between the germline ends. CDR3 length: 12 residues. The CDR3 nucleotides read TGTGCCAGCAGCTCAACTCATGATACGCAGTATTTT. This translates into CASSSTHDTQYF.

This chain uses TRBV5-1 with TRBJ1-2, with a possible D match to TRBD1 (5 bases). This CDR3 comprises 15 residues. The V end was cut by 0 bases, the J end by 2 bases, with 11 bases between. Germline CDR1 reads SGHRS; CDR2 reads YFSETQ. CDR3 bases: TGCGCCAGCAGCTTGGAATACACAGGAAACTATGGCTACACCTTC. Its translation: CASSLEYTGNYGYTF.

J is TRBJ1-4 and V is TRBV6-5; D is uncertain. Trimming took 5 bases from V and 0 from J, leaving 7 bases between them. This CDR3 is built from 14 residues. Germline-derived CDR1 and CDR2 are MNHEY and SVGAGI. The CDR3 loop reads CASSGSATNEKLFF. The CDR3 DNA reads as TGTGCCAGCAGTGGGAGTGCAACTAATGAAAAACTGTTTTTT.

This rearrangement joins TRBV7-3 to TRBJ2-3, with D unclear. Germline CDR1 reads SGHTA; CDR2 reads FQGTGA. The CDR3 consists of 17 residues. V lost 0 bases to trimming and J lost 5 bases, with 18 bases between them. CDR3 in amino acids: CASSLTRLHSRKDTQYF. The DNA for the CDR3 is TGTGCCAGCAGCTTAACTCGATTGCACAGCCGCAAAGATACGCAGTATTTT.

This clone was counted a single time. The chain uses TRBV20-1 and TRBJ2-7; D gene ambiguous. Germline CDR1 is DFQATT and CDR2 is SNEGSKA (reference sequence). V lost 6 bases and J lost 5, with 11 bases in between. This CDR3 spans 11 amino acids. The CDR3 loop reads CSALLVDEQYF. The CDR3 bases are TGCAGTGCCCTTCTAGTCGACGAGCAGTACTTC.

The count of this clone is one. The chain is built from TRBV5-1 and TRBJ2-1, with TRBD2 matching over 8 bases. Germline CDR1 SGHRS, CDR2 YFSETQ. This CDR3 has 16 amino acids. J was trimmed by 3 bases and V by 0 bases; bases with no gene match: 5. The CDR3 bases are TGCGCCAGCAGCTTGGCCGGGACTAGTAACTACAATGAGCAGTTCTTC. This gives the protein CASSLAGTSNYNEQFF.

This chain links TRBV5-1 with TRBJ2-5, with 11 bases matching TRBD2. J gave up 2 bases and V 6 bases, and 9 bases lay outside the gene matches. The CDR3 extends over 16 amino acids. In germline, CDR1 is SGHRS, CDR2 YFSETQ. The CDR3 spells CASMPTSGVPQETQYF. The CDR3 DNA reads TGCGCCAGCATGCCGACTAGCGGGGTTCCACAAGAGACCCAGTACTTC. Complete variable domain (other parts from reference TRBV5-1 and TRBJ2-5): KAGVTQTPRYLIKTRGQQVTLSCSPISGHRSVSWYQQTPGQGLQFLFEYFSETQRNKGNFPGRFSGRQFSNSRSEMNVSTLELGDSALYLCASMPTSGVPQETQYFGPGTRLLVL.

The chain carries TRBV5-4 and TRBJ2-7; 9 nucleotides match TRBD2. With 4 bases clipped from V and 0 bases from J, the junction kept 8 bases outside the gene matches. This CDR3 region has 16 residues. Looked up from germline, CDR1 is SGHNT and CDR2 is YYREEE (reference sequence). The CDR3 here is CASSDGRTSASYEQYF. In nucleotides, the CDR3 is TGTGCCAGCAGCGACGGGCGGACTAGCGCCTCCTACGAGCAGTACTTC.

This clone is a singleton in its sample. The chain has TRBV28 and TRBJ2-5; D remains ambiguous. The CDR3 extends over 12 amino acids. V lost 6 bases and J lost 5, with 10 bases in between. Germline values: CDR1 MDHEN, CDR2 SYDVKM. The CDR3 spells CASRSSGETQYF. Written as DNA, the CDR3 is TGTGCCAGCAGATCCTCCGGGGAGACCCAGTACTTC.

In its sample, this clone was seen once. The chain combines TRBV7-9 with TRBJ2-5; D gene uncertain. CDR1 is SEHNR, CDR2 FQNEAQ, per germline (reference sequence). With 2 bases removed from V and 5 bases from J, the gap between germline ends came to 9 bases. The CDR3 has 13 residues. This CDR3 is CASSLFHGETQYF. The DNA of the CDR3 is TGTGCCAGCAGCTTATTTCACGGGGAGACCCAGTACTTC.

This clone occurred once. The CDR3, as DNA: TGCGCCAGCAGTGAGTCAGGGGTCACAGATACGCAGTATTTT. Protein product: CASSESGVTDTQYF. The V and J genes are TRBV10-1 and TRBJ2-3, with D possibly TRBD1 on 5 matching bases. The CDR3 consists of 14 residues. Trimming left V 0 bases short and J 2 bases short, with 6 bases between. In germline, CDR1 is WNHNN, CDR2 SYGVQD (reference sequence).

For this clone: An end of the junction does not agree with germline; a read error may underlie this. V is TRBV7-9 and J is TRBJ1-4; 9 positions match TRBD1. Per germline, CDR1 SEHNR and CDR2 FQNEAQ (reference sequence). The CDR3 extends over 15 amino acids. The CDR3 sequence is CSSSLLQGAGEKLFF. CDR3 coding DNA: TGTTCCAGCAGCTTATTACAGGGGGCAGGGGAAAAACTGTTTTTT. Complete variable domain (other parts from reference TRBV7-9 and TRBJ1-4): DTGVSQNPRHKITKRGQNVTFRCDPISEHNRLYWYRQTLGQGPEFLTYFQNEAQLEKSRLLSDRFSAERPKGSFSTLEIQRTEQGDSAMYLCSSSLLQGAGEKLFFGSGTQLSVL.